The present T cell receptor (beta chain) was sequenced within a study of vaccination and CD4 T cells after COVID-19 (dated by TCRdb to between 2021 and 2024). For context, the study as a whole: SARS-CoV-2 positivity had been established in the convalescent patients by nasal swab PCR, and mild disease was recorded in roughly ten of these patients and severe disease in one. Two doses of either the Pfizer-BioNTech BNT162b2 vaccine (n=8) or the Moderna mRNA-1273 vaccine (n=2) were administered to participants. In the convalescent cohort there were six males and four females, among whom were two Hispanic individuals, seven Caucasians, two Asians and one multiracial person. A few convalescent patients were sampled both early after vaccination (day 14) and late after vaccination (days 161 to 241). Post-vaccine blood samples were collected a median of approximately 77 days after the second vaccine dose, ranging from roughly 12 to 250 days. In 10 COVID-19 convalescent patients and a few infection-naive healthy vaccine recipients, the spike-specific CD4+ TCR repertoire before mRNA vaccination was compared with the repertoire after mRNA vaccination. Post-COVID blood samples from convalescent patients were collected a median of roughly 100 days after diagnosis, with a range of roughly 30 to 170 days. General conclusions and limits of the study: Among the post-vaccine SARS-CoV-2-reactive clones in convalescent patients, a median around 90% showed up only after vaccination, which suggests vaccine-specific priming. Of the vaccine-specific clones in convalescent patients, 304 of 307, or nearly all, reacted only to SARS-CoV-2 spike and did not cross-react with common cold coronaviruses. Only a relatively small number of convalescent patients were included in the study, and early timepoints following natural infection were not analyzed. The median number of SARS-CoV-2-reactive clonotypes rose from fewer than 25 after infection to some 40 after vaccination, but the change was not significant.

Between the V and J ends, shortened by 0 bases and 4 bases respectively, the junction contains 14 bases. The germline V gene sets CDR1 to SGHVS and CDR2 to FNYEAQ. Including the terminal cysteine and phenylalanine, the CDR3 comprises 16 residues. Kept here is only the CDR3 DNA, which spans 48 bases and is read in frame from base 1. This specimen's time point label, interpreted: late sampling 161 to 241 days after vaccination in a few convalescent patients. The convalescent patients' positive SARS-CoV-2 PCR tests fell between March and December 2020, which was before the Alpha, Beta and Delta variants emerged in the United States. Ficoll-Paque Plus gradient centrifugation was used to isolate PBMCs from whole blood, and the isolated PBMCs were then either used fresh or cryopreserved at -140C. Worth noting for this clonotype: Its antigen target is currently unknown. The input lacks base qualities; no much larger clone sits a single base away.

Library preparation employed PCR. Sequencing instrument: Illumina iSeq 100. The original methods were these. Non-productive sequences were removed, and CDR3s not starting with C, not ending with F or W, or shorter than 7 amino acids were discarded. CDR3 homology was assessed with Levenshtein distances (stringdist) and unrooted phylogenetic trees (ape) in R version 3.6.1. TCRdb redid the processing of the public reads, applying fastp at Q25 and MiXCR, and retained in-frame beta chains. Rows merge per CDR3 protein into single entries with the most common DNA and genes. The V and J calls come from TCRdb's annotation, not from the publication. Recorded for this sample are 25,000 or so distinct CDR3 sequences; approximately 53% of them occurred a single time. The ten most abundant clones make up around 5.9% of the sample.

This TCR was recovered from a human donor who had recovered from COVID-19. Recombination linked TRBV7-6 to TRBJ2-3, with the D gene not confidently named. The sample consisted of CD4+ T cells from blood, taken about 7 months after SARS-CoV-2 vaccination. CDR3 loop: CASSLAVRSPPDTQYF. The DNA reads as follows: TGTGCCAGCAGCTTAGCGGTCAGGTCCCCCCCAGATACGCAGTATTTT.